This passage covers 2 T cell receptor beta chains from one sample sequenced in a study of T cell repertoires in cytomegalovirus infection. TCRdb used MiXCR to reprocess the reads, holding one entry per CDR3 protein. Of around 320,000 distinct CDR3 sequences in the sample, over 7.5% were seen once. Sequenced input: PBMCs. The source is a human donor in good health (CMV status not recorded). Some clones in this sample may be carry-over from other donors' samples.

This chain links TRBV7-2 with TRBJ1-2; no clear D. V was shortened by 5 bases and J by 1 base, with 5 bases between the two germline ends. CDR3 length: 12 amino acids. The germline gives CDR1 SGHTA, CDR2 FQGNSA. CDR3 sequence: CASSNVNYGYTF. The DNA for the CDR3 is TGTGCCAGCAGCAACGTTAACTATGGCTACACCTTC.

This sequence joins TRBV7-3 and TRBJ1-2; TRBD1 aligns across 7 bases. Per germline, CDR1 SGHTA and CDR2 FQGTGA. The CDR3 has 16 amino acids. Trimming at V came to 5 bases and at J to 3 bases, leaving 12 bases not matched to a gene. The CDR3 nucleotides are TGTGCCAGCAGCACGAACCAGGGGGGAAAGGACTATGGCTACACCTTC. It is translated as CASSTNQGGKDYGYTF. The full variable domain, rest sourced from reference TRBV7-3 and TRBJ1-2, is GAGVSQTPSNKVTEKGKYVELRCDPISGHTALYWYRQSLGQGPEFLIYFQGTGAADDSGLPNDRFFAVRPEGSVSTLKIQRTERGDSAVYLCASSTNQGGKDYGYTFGSGTRLTVV.